The present entry profiles one TCR beta chain with its context. This specimen belongs to a study of blood T cell repertoires in COVID-19. For the study at large: The United States, Italy and Spain were the sources of the acute and convalescent COVID-19 samples.

CDR1 and CDR2 (germline): LNHDA, SQIVND (reference sequence). The CDR3 has 14 amino acids. The V and J ends lost 6 bases and 3 bases respectively, with 13 bases between them. Enrollees, about 18 to 89 years old, lived in 20 to 25 US areas. The method was immunoSEQ multiplex PCR; TCRdb's version includes in-frame clones alone and lacks a portion of them. In the table there are 300,000 to 350,000 clones, approximately 83% of which are singletons. This sequence originates from a man between 25 and 39 years old who had recovered from COVID-19. Sequencing used PBMCs or T cells enriched from blood (not recorded which). The chain carries TRBV19 and TRBJ2-3; D may be TRBD1 (6 bases). CDR3 DNA: TGTGCCAGTAGGCACGCCAGGGGAACAGATACGCAGTATTTT. Protein product: CASRHARGTDTQYF. The variable domain in full, completed from reference TRBV19 and TRBJ2-3, reads DGGITQSPKYLFRKEGQNVTLSCEQNLNHDAMYWYRQDPGQGLRLIYYSQIVNDFQKGDIAEGYSVSREKKESFPLTVTSAQKNPTAFYLCASRHARGTDTQYFGPGTRLTVL.